Below are 15 T cell receptor beta chains sequenced from a single sample in a study of T cells in women clearing cervical HPV infection. Assay used: immunoSEQ multiplex PCR; TCRdb lists only in-frame clones, some missing. This sample's table reports over 30,000 clones. The specimen sequenced was blood buffy coat. Receptors were obtained from a woman aged 18 to 75 with a cervical HPV16 infection that either progressed to CIN3+ or cleared (not recorded which).

Details on this clone: The observed sequence ends 3 residues before the CDR3 terminus, with the missing tail filled in from the germline J gene. The chain recombines TRBV5-5 with TRBJ1-6; possibly TRBD1 for D (5 bases). The CDR3 loop spans 14 amino acids. The V gene lost 2 bases and the J gene lost 6 bases, with 9 bases spanning the gap. Per the germline V gene, CDR1 is SGHKS and CDR2 is YYEKEE (reference sequence). Incomplete CDR3 DNA: TGTGCCAGCAGCTTACAGGCCTTTAATTCACCC. This gives the protein CASSLQAFNSP. The full-length CDR3 reads as CASSLQAFNSPLHF.

Points on this clone: The sequence runs out 3 residues before the end of the CDR3; the remainder is reconstructed from the germline J gene. The chain has TRBV6-2 or TRBV6-3 and TRBJ2-4, with 14 positions matching TRBD2. The V gene end was trimmed by 5 bases and the J gene end by 3 bases; junction bases not matched to a gene: 6. CDR1 is MNHEY, CDR2 SVGEGT, per germline. The CDR3 has 17 residues. The CDR3 here is CASSRSTSGGDKNIQYF. CDR3 DNA (partial): TGTGCCAGCAGTCGGTCGACTAGCGGGGGGGACAAAAACATT.

A note on this clone: From the germline J gene comes the end of the CDR3, since the read stops 3 residues before it. This chain links TRBV10-3 with TRBJ1-6; D gene unclear. CDR3 length: 14 amino acids. Trimming removed 1 base from V and 4 bases from J, with 5 bases in between. Germline CDR1 and CDR2: ENHRY and SYGVKD. Partial CDR3 DNA: TGTGCCATCAGTGAGTTGTCTTATAATTCACCC. Its protein product is CAISELSYNSP. In full, the CDR3 is CAISELSYNSPLHF.

For this clone: The missing CDR3 end, 3 residues past where the read stops, is filled in from the germline J gene. The chain carries TRBV2 and TRBJ2-3; TRBD1 matches 9 bases. There are 14 residues in the CDR3. From germline, CDR1 is SNHLY and CDR2 FYNNEI. The V segment lost 9 bases and the J segment 3 bases; nucleotides outside the gene matches: 7. This chain's CDR3 is CASNRDRETDTQYF. Partial CDR3 DNA: TGTGCCAGTAACCGGGACAGGGAAACAGATACG.

About this clone itself: The read ends 3 residues early relative to the CDR3; the germline J gene fills the gap. V gene TRBV5-1 combines with J gene TRBJ2-5; 9 bases line up with TRBD2. The CDR3 spans 15 residues. Germline CDR1 SGHRS, CDR2 YFSETQ. The trim removed 3 bases at V and 5 bases at J, leaving 8 bases unmatched. CDR3: CASSSWTSAVETQYF. Incomplete CDR3 DNA: TGCGCCAGCAGCTCCTGGACTAGCGCGGTGGAGACC.

As regards this clone: The read stops 3 residues short of the end of the CDR3; the missing end is completed from the germline J gene. The chain employs TRBV6-1 and TRBJ1-4; TRBD1 aligns across 11 bases. J was trimmed by 8 bases and V by 4 bases; bases with no gene match: 3. CDR1 and CDR2 (germline): MNHNS, SASEGT. CDR3 length: 14 residues. CDR3: CASSGGQGAEKLFF. CDR3 DNA, as far as it was read: TGTGCCAGCAGTGGAGGACAGGGGGCCGAAAAA.

In regard to this clone: Coverage ceases 3 residues before the CDR3 finishes, and the germline J gene fills in the end. The chain joins TRBV2 to TRBJ2-1, with TRBD2 matching over 7 bases. Germline V lookup: CDR1 SNHLY, CDR2 FYNNEI. This CDR3 has 14 residues. The V gene end was trimmed by 6 bases and the J gene end by 6 bases; junction bases not matched to a gene: 8. CDR3 amino acids: CASRSGALFNEQFF. CDR3 DNA (partial): TGTGCCAGCAGGAGCGGGGCCCTCTTCAATGAG.

A word on this clone: The missing CDR3 end, 3 residues past where the read stops, is filled in from the germline J gene. The chain links TRBV20-1 to TRBJ1-6, with 7 bases that match TRBD1. Per the germline V gene, CDR1 is DFQATT and CDR2 is SNEGSKA (reference sequence). The CDR3 contains 13 residues. V lost 4 bases to trimming and J lost 7 bases; unmatched junction nucleotides: 4. The CDR3 bases that were read are TGCAGTGCTACCGGGACAGCAAATTCACCC. Residues: CSATGTANSP. The entire CDR3 is CSATGTANSPLHF.

Remarks on this clone: This sample includes further DNA sequences coding for the same CDR3. CDR3 DNA (partial): TGCAGTGCTGCTGGGACTAGCGGGGTCTACGAG. As protein: CSAAGTSGVYE. In full, the CDR3 is CSAAGTSGVYEQYF. The rearrangement uses TRBV20-1 and TRBJ2-7; 13 bases match TRBD2. The missing CDR3 end, 3 residues past where the read stops, is filled in from the germline J gene. Germline CDR1 and CDR2: DFQATT and SNEGSKA (reference sequence). The CDR3 length is 14 residues. V was clipped by 5 bases and J by 3 bases; unmatched bases: 4.

Notes on this clone: The read terminates 3 residues ahead of where the CDR3 ends, so the germline J gene completes it. The genes are TRBV7-3 and TRBJ2-5, with TRBD2 as a possible D gene (6 bases). V shed 0 bases and J shed 2 bases, with 10 bases lying between them. The germline V gene encodes CDR1 SGHTA and CDR2 FQGTGA. The CDR3 has 15 residues. Partial CDR3 DNA: TGTGCCAGCAGCTTAACTGGGACTCTTCAAGAGACC. The encoded protein is CASSLTGTLQET. The whole CDR3 sequence is CASSLTGTLQETQYF.

About this clone: The read finishes 3 residues shy of the CDR3 end, and the germline J gene is used to complete it. The chain uses TRBV5-5 and TRBJ1-5, with TRBD1 identical over 7 bases. Looked up from germline, CDR1 is SGHKS and CDR2 is YYEKEE (reference sequence). CDR3 length equals 14 residues. The CDR3 is CASSVLTGTEPQHF. Incomplete CDR3 DNA: TGTGCCAGCAGCGTTCTGACAGGGACGGAACCC.

Turning to this clone: Read data end 3 residues before the CDR3 end; the end is taken from the germline J gene. The chain combines TRBV13 with TRBJ2-2, with 9 nucleotides matching TRBD1. Germline values: CDR1 PRHDT, CDR2 FYEKMQ (reference sequence). The ends lost 5 bases at V and 4 bases at J; junction bases unmatched: 2. This CDR3 has 14 residues. CDR3 bases read: TGTGCCAGCAGCGGACAGGGGACCACCGGGGAG. Amino acids: CASSGQGTTGE. The entire CDR3 protein reads CASSGQGTTGELFF.

Regarding this clone: The read ends 3 residues shy of where the CDR3 ends; the end is completed using the germline J gene. The rearrangement uses TRBV2 and TRBJ2-1; TRBD1 is a possible D gene (6 bases). The CDR3 sequence is 14 residues long. V lost 8 bases to trimming and J lost 4 bases, with 15 bases between them. Germline CDR1 is SNHLY and CDR2 is FYNNEI. Partial CDR3 DNA: TGTGCCAGCGTGCCCGAACAGGGTTACAATGAG. Translation: CASVPEQGYNE. The whole CDR3 sequence is CASVPEQGYNEQFF.

The CDR3 DNA, read in part, is TGCGCCAGCACCCCCACAGGGGAGGGTTTCAGCTCCTACGAG. This encodes CASTPTGEGFSSYE. The whole CDR3 region reads CASTPTGEGFSSYEQYF. The chain employs TRBV10-2 and TRBJ2-7; tentatively, D is TRBD1 or TRBD2 (7 bases each). The read stops 3 residues short of the end of the CDR3; the missing end is completed from the germline J gene. The CDR3 spans 17 residues. V lost 7 bases and J 0 bases, leaving 22 bases between the germline ends. CDR1 and CDR2 from the germline V gene are WSHSY and SAAADI.

Details on this clone: The DNA ends 3 residues before the CDR3 does, and the rest of the CDR3 is filled in from the germline J gene. V and J are TRBV20-1 and TRBJ2-1, with 9 bases lining up with TRBD2. The CDR3 totals 14 residues. In germline, CDR1 is DFQATT, CDR2 SNEGSKA (reference sequence). Losses at the gene ends were 5 bases for V and 9 bases for J; bases not matched to a gene: 11. CDR3 amino acids: CSAQTGGGETEQFF. The CDR3 bases that were read are TGCAGTGCTCAGACGGGCGGGGGGGAAACTGAG.